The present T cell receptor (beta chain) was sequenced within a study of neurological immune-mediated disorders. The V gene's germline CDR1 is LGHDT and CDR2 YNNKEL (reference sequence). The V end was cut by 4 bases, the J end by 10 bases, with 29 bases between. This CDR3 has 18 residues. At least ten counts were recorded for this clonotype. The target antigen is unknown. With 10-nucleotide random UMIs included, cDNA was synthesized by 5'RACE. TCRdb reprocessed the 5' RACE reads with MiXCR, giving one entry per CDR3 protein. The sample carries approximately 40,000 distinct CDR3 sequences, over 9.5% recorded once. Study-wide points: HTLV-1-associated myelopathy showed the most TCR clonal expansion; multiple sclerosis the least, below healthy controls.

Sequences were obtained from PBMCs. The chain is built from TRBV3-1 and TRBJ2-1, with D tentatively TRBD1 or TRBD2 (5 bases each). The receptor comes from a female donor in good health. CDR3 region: CASSLPLGRAGSREEQFF. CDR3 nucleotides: TGTGCCAGCAGCCTCCCTCTGGGGCGGGCAGGAAGTAGGGAAGAGCAGTTCTTC.